These T cell receptor beta chains were read from a single sample in a study of cytomegalovirus exposure and HLA in healthy donors. Using immunoSEQ multiplex PCR, the repertoire was profiled, and TCRdb retains in-frame clones only, with some absent. This table has 85,000 to 100,000 clones, 65% to 85% appearing once. Sequencing used PBMCs. These receptor sequences come from a man between 35 and 55 years old in good health and CMV-seronegative. The conserved cysteine and the conserved F or W are not part of the CDR3 here.

v_gene	j_gene	CDR3aa
TRBV11-2	TRBJ2-2	ASSLVVPSGTNTGELF
TRBV19	TRBJ1-5	ASSIGGQPQH
TRBV15	TRBJ2-3	ATSRDLSGTSTDTQY
TRBV11-2	TRBJ2-2	ASSRDAGSGELF
TRBV5-1	TRBJ1-1	ASKPTENTEAF
TRBV5-1	TRBJ2-1	ASSLLPGGHEQF
TRBV30	TRBJ1-6	AWSDSDSPLH
TRBV28	TRBJ2-3	ASSGQDTDTQY
TRBV6-1	TRBJ1-4	ASSAPGNNEKLF
TRBV28	TRBJ2-1	ASKGLAGDRSYNEQF
TRBV11-2	TRBJ2-5	ASSPRGGGQETQY
TRBV10-1	TRBJ1-1	ASSDTGANTEAF
TRBV20-1	TRBJ1-1	SALGGSAF
TRBV6-1	TRBJ2-7	ASSTGTGSYEQY
TRBV7-9	TRBJ1-4	ASSLGDGGTQEKLF
TRBV5-1	TRBJ2-2	ASSLEGAQGTGELF
TRBV4-1	TRBJ2-1	ASSQSPRGGLPNEQF
TRBV10-3	TRBJ1-4	ASRGGRGTNEKLF
TRBV7-9	TRBJ2-3	ASSPTTDSTY
TRBV18	TRBJ2-2	ASSPPAGNTGELF
TRBV14	TRBJ2-1	ASSQLSNGEKF
TRBV5-6	TRBJ2-7	ASSSGLKMDEQY
TRBV4-2	TRBJ2-3	ASSQRADTQY
TRBV19	TRBJ1-5	ASSIVQGNQPQH
TRBV10-1	TRBJ1-3	ASSGQGTGNTIY
TRBV7-2	TRBJ2-3	ASSLLAGTSTDTQY
TRBV5-1	TRBJ1-1	ASSRDRDTEAF
TRBV2	TRBJ2-7	ASSEASRAYEQY
TRBV15	TRBJ2-1	ATGEGVHNEQF
TRBV5-5	TRBJ2-1	ASSGRTAGGPNEQF
TRBV18	TRBJ1-1	ASSLTTVNTEAF
TRBV29-1	NA	SVGGLTGASYEQY
TRBV30	TRBJ2-7	ACSRGGPEQY
TRBV7-9	TRBJ2-7	ASSLRFYEQY
TRBV5-6	TRBJ1-6	ASSRATGVGSPLH
TRBV7-6	TRBJ1-3	ASSSTGTGSGNTIY
TRBV30	TRBJ2-1	AWNLAGGKGEQF
TRBV7-2	TRBJ2-1	ASSIRGTTYNEQF
TRBV7-9	TRBJ2-3	ASSPTSIHTQY
TRBV7-9	TRBJ1-2	ASSLATAGYT
TRBV14	TRBJ2-3	ASSPIVFPDTQY
TRBV7-8	TRBJ2-3	ASSLATGASTDTQY
TRBV30	TRBJ2-3	AWSVPLATDTQY
TRBV18	TRBJ2-5	ASSPKGLAGGSQETQY
TRBV10-3	TRBJ1-2	AISESTGNYGYT
TRBV2	TRBJ2-2	ASSLAGATGELF
TRBV18	TRBJ1-1	ASSPAQRNTEAF
TRBV28	TRBJ2-5	ASSSLLAGARGETQY
TRBV7-2	TRBJ2-7	ASSETTASSYEQY
TRBV5-1	TRBJ1-5	ASSLFGDSNQPQH
TRBV11-3	TRBJ1-2	ASSLDFDRVPHPYGYT
TRBV6-4	TRBJ2-2	ASSKQGATGELF
TRBV19	TRBJ2-1	ASTSTGLYLNEQF